The 2 T cell receptor beta chains reported below all come from one sample, sequenced in a study of cytomegalovirus exposure and HLA in healthy donors (dated by TCRdb to the late 2010s). Library preparation employed the immunoSEQ multiplex PCR assay. TCRdb's version of the immuneACCESS table is confined to in-frame rearrangements and falls short of the full clone set. An unresolved V gene accounts for under half of the shortfall where checked; the remainder is of unknown origin. The sample records 150,000 to 250,000 clones, approximately 78% of which are singletons. Over 0.95% of the sample lies in the top ten. Sequencing input: PBMCs. The receptors stem from a woman in her twenties or thirties in good health and CMV-seronegative.

The genes are TRBV27 and TRBJ2-1; D may be TRBD2 (6 bases). The CDR3 loop spans 15 amino acids. The V end lost 5 bases, the J end lost 0 bases, and 11 bases lay between the germline ends. Germline CDR1 reads MNHEY; CDR2 reads SMNVEV (reference sequence). The CDR3 loop is CASSTTSSSYNEQFF. The CDR3 coding sequence is TGTGCCAGCAGTACGACTAGTAGCTCCTACAATGAGCAGTTCTTC.

This chain connects TRBV5-1 to TRBJ2-4; D not certain. V lost 0 bases, J lost 7 bases, and 8 bases lay in between. The CDR3 is made up of 13 amino acids. Germline V gene data show CDR1 as SGHRS and CDR2 as YFSETQ. The CDR3 is CASSLEPSNIQYF. The CDR3 DNA reads as TGCGCCAGCAGCTTGGAGCCATCGAACATTCAGTACTTC.